This record looks at one T cell receptor beta chain sequence and its context. It lacks a known antigen. No much larger clone is present one base from it, and per-base qualities are unavailable. The record originates from a study of shared T cell receptors in the human thymus (dated by TCRdb to the early 2020s). Notes on the research overall: The study examined how self-reactive, shared T-cell receptor alpha chains are generated in the human thymus.

Libraries came from the immunoSEQ multiplex PCR assay. The table comes from immuneACCESS by way of TCRdb, which keeps in-frame sequences with V and J called. Part of the clones is missing from these tables; in studies checked, under half for an unresolved V gene and the rest for unknown reasons. In all, the sample holds hundreds of thousands of clones, and around 87% of those were seen once. The ten largest account for about 0.01% of the sample. As encoded in the germline V gene, CDR1 is SGDLS while CDR2 is YYNGEE. The CDR3 numbers 18 residues from cysteine through phenylalanine. Only the CDR3 part of the read is kept: 54 bases, read in frame from the first base. V is clipped by 4 bases and J by 1 base, and the sequence between their germline boundaries is 24 bases long. Another study also made use of these data, one on human thymus T cells. That second publication adds: Donors were immunologically healthy infants undergoing open corrective cardiac surgery for congenital heart defects in Finland. The thymus tissue came from surgical resects taken out during corrective cardiac surgery. V and J gene segment usage appeared biased in both thymic and peripheral blood repertoires. Highly overlapping thymic TCR repertoires among unrelated individuals were reported in the related research. The study used eight infant thymus samples plus four related peripheral blood samples to characterize TCR alpha and beta repertoires. Donor ages ranging from about 7 to 250 days were recorded, and more than five male and a couple of female infants were included in the cohort. After being mechanically released from the tissue, thymocytes were kept at -70 degrees C in pellets of about 10-32 million cells. A QIAsymphony instrument was used to extract genomic DNA from frozen cell pellets. Using the immunoSEQ multiplex PCR assay, the TCRB and TCRAD loci were amplified from a standardized quantity of quality-controlled genomic DNA. Amplicons spanned the V(D)J region at a length sufficient to cover the CDR3 and identify V and J genes. The amplicons were sequenced on an Illumina platform via the commercial immunoSEQ service. Corrections for primer bias and sequencing errors followed previously described methods, while TCRAD and TCRB definitions were based on the IMGT database. Analysis of the repertoires was done with immunoSEQ Analyzer 3.0 and VDJTools and included basic statistics, V/J segment usage, diversity estimates, rarefaction and pairwise overlap. Diversity was estimated with Chao1, ChaoE, Efron-Thisted, Shannon and inverse Simpson indices, and also on datasets down-sampled to the smallest sample. Repertoire overlap was determined by strict matching of CDR3 nucleotide sequence, V gene and J gene, and Jaccard-based multidimensional scaling clustering was applied. On average, thymus samples gave roughly 800,000 unique TCRB clonotypes, whereas blood samples gave about 84,000.

The receptor was isolated from a boy in the first two years of life with a congenital heart defect. Donor details come from another sample of the same person, matched by shared clones. The sample consisted of thymocytes. The chain joins TRBV9 to TRBJ2-7; a tentative D call is TRBD2 (6 bases match). The CDR3 is CASSPFSGRSGGSYEQYF. At the DNA level, the sequence is TGTGCCAGCAGCCCATTCAGCGGGCGGAGTGGAGGATCCTACGAGCAGTACTTC.